Listed here are 19 T cell receptor beta chains from one sample, sequenced in a study of T cells after yellow fever vaccination (dated by TCRdb to the late 2010s). The protocol used for the library was 5' RACE. Sequencer: Illumina HiSeq 2500. The raw public reads went through TCRdb reprocessing: fastp at Q25, MiXCR clone calling, in-frame beta chains kept. For every CDR3 protein sequence, its rows merge into one entry that carries the most common genes and DNA. This sample is represented by tens of thousands of distinct CDR3 sequences; about 6.5% of them were singletons. Together, the top ten hold about 40% of the sample. The treatment or condition label on this specimen signifies: live attenuated yellow fever vaccine strain. The sequenced sample was CD8+ T cells sorted from PBMCs, obtained 45 days after the first yellow fever vaccination. These receptors all stem from a man in his late teens or twenties who received the YFV17D yellow fever vaccine.

This clonotype occurred a few times. This rearrangement joins TRBV6-2 or TRBV6-3 to TRBJ1-6; TRBD1 aligns across 12 bases. The CDR3 has 16 amino acids. V was clipped by 4 bases and J by 10 bases; unmatched bases: 8. CDR1 is MNHEY, CDR2 SVGEGT, per germline. This CDR3 reads CASSSSGQGARSPLHF. The CDR3 DNA is TGTGCCAGCAGTTCCTCGGGACAGGGGGCGAGGTCACCCCTCCACTTT.

This clonotype was recorded many times. The chain joins TRBV4-3 to TRBJ2-3, with D possibly being TRBD1 (5 bases). Trimming shortened V by 6 bases and J by 0 bases, and 16 bases separated the two germline ends. This CDR3 has 16 amino acids. CDR1 is LGHNA, CDR2 YSLEER, per germline. The CDR3 DNA sequence: TGCGCCAGCAGTCCCCTGTCAGGGCTTAGCACAGATACGCAGTATTTT. This encodes CASSPLSGLSTDTQYF.

The J gene is TRBJ2-1, the V gene TRBV12-3 or TRBV12-4; 8 nucleotides line up with TRBD2. V lost 5 bases and J lost 5; bases outside the gene matches: 2. CDR3 size: 13 residues. The CDR3 spells CASSPGRDNEQFF. The DNA for the CDR3 is TGTGCCAGCAGTCCCGGGAGGGACAATGAGCAGTTCTTC.

The chain combines TRBV12-5 with TRBJ2-1, with 9 bases fitting TRBD1. Trimming cost V 6 bases and J 2 bases; bases outside gene matches: 5. The CDR3 is 15 residues long. Germline CDR1 is LGHNT and CDR2 is FRNRAP. The CDR3 protein is CASGWTGEPYNEQFF. DNA for the CDR3: TGTGCTAGTGGCTGGACAGGGGAGCCCTACAATGAGCAGTTCTTC.

This clonotype has only a few counts. The V and J genes are TRBV5-1 and TRBJ1-5; weak D call: TRBD1 (6 bases). CDR1 and CDR2 from the germline V gene are SGHRS and YFSETQ. V gave up 0 bases and J gave up 3 bases, with 16 bases separating them. This CDR3 contains 17 residues. The CDR3 spells CASSLATGGIANQPQHF. The CDR3 DNA is TGCGCCAGCAGCTTGGCGACAGGAGGTATAGCCAATCAGCCCCAGCATTTT.

This clonotype appeared many times. This chain uses TRBV6-2 or TRBV6-3 with TRBJ1-5; D uncertain. Per the germline V gene, CDR1 is MNHEY and CDR2 is SVGEGT. The CDR3 has 14 amino acids. V shed 2 bases and J shed 5 bases, with 10 bases lying between them. The CDR3 bases are TGTGCCAGCAGTTACGGAGACCCCCATCAGCCCCAGCATTTT. Translating it yields CASSYGDPHQPQHF.

This sequence joins TRBV12-3 or TRBV12-4 and TRBJ2-7; 8 positions agree with TRBD1. With 6 bases clipped from V and 6 bases from J, the junction kept 7 bases outside the gene matches. The CDR3 is 13 residues long. The CDR3 DNA sequence: TGTGCCAGCAGCCACGGGACAGGTGGCGAGCAGTACTTC. Its translation is CASSHGTGGEQYF.

This clonotype was counted at least ten times. The V call is TRBV15, the J call TRBJ2-3; D might be TRBD2 (7 bases). CDR3 size: 16 residues. V was pared by 0 bases and J by 3 bases, with 13 bases between. The germline V gene encodes CDR1 LNHNV and CDR2 YYDKDF (reference sequence). The CDR3 coding sequence is TGTGCCACCAGCAGAGATAGGGCGGGGGCTACAGATACGCAGTATTTT. It is translated as CATSRDRAGATDTQYF.

Written as DNA, the CDR3 is TGTGCCAGCAGCCCCCTCGGGAATTCACCCCTCCACTTT. Protein sequence: CASSPLGNSPLHF. The rearrangement uses TRBV6-2 or TRBV6-3 and TRBJ1-6, with D unresolved. The germline V gene has CDR1 MNHEY and CDR2 SVGEGT. Trimming took off 6 bases at V and 7 bases at J, with 10 bases between the two ends. The CDR3 extends over 13 amino acids.

Many counts were recorded for this clonotype. The chain combines TRBV29-1 with TRBJ2-7; TRBD2 agrees at 11 bases. This CDR3 has 16 amino acids. Per the germline V gene, CDR1 is SQVTM and CDR2 is ANQGSEA. V dropped 1 base and J dropped 3; count of bases not matched to a gene: 8. The CDR3 is CSVEGLETSGDYEQYF. In DNA, the CDR3 is TGCAGCGTTGAAGGGCTAGAGACTAGCGGGGACTACGAGCAGTACTTC.

This clonotype was seen many times. The chain joins TRBV3-1 to TRBJ2-3, with D perhaps TRBD2 (5 bases). The V gene's germline CDR1 is LGHDT and CDR2 YNNKEL (reference sequence). V lost 0 bases to trimming and J lost 5 bases, with 9 bases between them. There are 14 residues in the CDR3. The CDR3 sequence: CASSQDLRGDTQYF. Written as DNA, the CDR3 is TGTGCCAGCAGCCAAGATCTTCGGGGAGATACGCAGTATTTT.

This clonotype was observed many times. The CDR3 loop reads CAISDGGPAELFYEQYF. The DNA of the CDR3 is TGTGCCATCAGTGATGGGGGGCCGGCTGAACTCTTCTACGAGCAGTACTTC. The gene calls are TRBV10-3 and TRBJ2-7; D could derive from TRBD1 or TRBD2 (6 bases each). CDR1 is ENHRY, CDR2 SYGVKD, per germline. With 3 bases removed from V and 3 bases from J, the gap between germline ends came to 21 bases. The CDR3 sequence is 17 residues long.

This clonotype was seen at least ten times. The chain couples TRBV10-3 to TRBJ2-3; D uncertain. Trimming cost V 7 bases and J 0 bases, with 17 bases left between them. This CDR3 is built from 16 residues. Germline CDR1 reads ENHRY; CDR2 reads SYGVKD. The CDR3 DNA reads as TGTGCCATCACAACCCAGGCCGGCACTAGCACAGATACGCAGTATTTT. Its protein is CAITTQAGTSTDTQYF.

This clonotype was seen ten or more times. The CDR3 loop is CASSLAGDSFTDTQYF. CDR3 nucleotides: TGTGCCAGCAGCTTAGCGGGGGACAGCTTCACAGATACGCAGTATTTT. The V and J genes are TRBV7-2 and TRBJ2-3, with TRBD1 matching over 7 bases. The CDR3 is 16 amino acids. CDR1 and CDR2 from the germline V gene are SGHTA and FQGNSA. The ends lost 0 bases at V and 2 bases at J; junction bases unmatched: 5.

This clonotype appeared many times. This chain connects TRBV4-3 to TRBJ2-1; 9 bases are a match to TRBD2. Germline V gene data show CDR1 as LGHNA and CDR2 as YSLEER. CDR3 length: 17 residues. J was trimmed by 5 bases and V by 0 bases; bases with no gene match: 8. The CDR3 bases are TGCGCCAGCAGCCAAGATCTAAGCGGGGGGTACAACAATGAGCAGTTCTTC. This translates into CASSQDLSGGYNNEQFF.

This clonotype was detected only a few times. The rearrangement joins TRBV30 to TRBJ1-1; the D is unclear. Looked up from germline, CDR1 is GTSNPN and CDR2 is SVGIG (reference sequence). Trimming took off 4 bases at V and 6 bases at J, with 12 bases between the two ends. The CDR3 runs to 12 residues. The CDR3 spells CAWTPRVAEAFF. The CDR3 DNA follows: TGTGCCTGGACCCCCCGGGTAGCTGAAGCTTTCTTT.

This clonotype was seen ten or more times. The chain links TRBV27 to TRBJ1-1, with 7 positions matching TRBD1. The CDR3 has 15 amino acids. V was clipped by 2 bases and J by 0 bases; unmatched bases: 3. Germline lookup yields CDR1 MNHEY and CDR2 SMNVEV (reference sequence). In DNA, the CDR3 is TGTGCCAGCAGTTTAGACAGGGTTATGAACACTGAAGCTTTCTTT. It specifies CASSLDRVMNTEAFF.

This clonotype appeared many times. This chain joins TRBV4-1 and TRBJ2-3; D gene uncertain. Germline loops: CDR1 MGHRA, CDR2 YSYEKL. The CDR3 runs 14 residues. V lost 1 base and J 2 bases, leaving 7 bases between the germline ends. The CDR3 sequence: CASSQGGNTDTQYF. The CDR3 DNA reads TGCGCCAGCAGCCAAGGTGGGAACACAGATACGCAGTATTTT.

This clonotype has at least ten counts. The chain recombines TRBV4-3 with TRBJ1-1; D call uncertain. V shed 0 bases and J shed 0 bases, with 17 bases lying between them. The germline CDR1 and CDR2 sequences are LGHNA and YSLEER. This CDR3 has 18 residues. CDR3 DNA: TGCGCCAGCAGCCAAGATACTTCCCCACGAAGTCTGAACACTGAAGCTTTCTTT. Residues: CASSQDTSPRSLNTEAFF.